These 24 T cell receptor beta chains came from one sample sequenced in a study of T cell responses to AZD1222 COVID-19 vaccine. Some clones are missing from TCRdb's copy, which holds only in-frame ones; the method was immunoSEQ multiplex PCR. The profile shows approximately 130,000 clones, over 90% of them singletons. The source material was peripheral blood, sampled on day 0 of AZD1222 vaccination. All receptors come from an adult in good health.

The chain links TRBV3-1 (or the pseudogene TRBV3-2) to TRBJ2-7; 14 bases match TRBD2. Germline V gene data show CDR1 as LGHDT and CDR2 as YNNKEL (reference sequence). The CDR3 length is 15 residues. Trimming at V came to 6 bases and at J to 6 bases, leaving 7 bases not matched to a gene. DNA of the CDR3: TGTGCCAGCAGTCGACTAGCGGGGGGGCCCGGCGAGCAGTACTTC. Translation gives CASSRLAGGPGEQYF.

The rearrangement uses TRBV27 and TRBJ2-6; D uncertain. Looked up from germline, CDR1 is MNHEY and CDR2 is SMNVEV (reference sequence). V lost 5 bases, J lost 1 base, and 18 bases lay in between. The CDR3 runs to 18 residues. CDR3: CASSLLRLLGSGANVLTF. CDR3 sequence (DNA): TGTGCCAGCAGTCTGCTACGCCTCTTGGGGTCTGGGGCCAACGTCCTGACTTTC. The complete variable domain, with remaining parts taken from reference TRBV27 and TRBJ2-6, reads EAQVTQNPRYLITVTGKKLTVTCSQNMNHEYMSWYRQDPGLGLRQIYYSMNVEVTDKGDVPEGYKVSRKEKRNFPLILESPSPNQTSLYFCASSLLRLLGSGANVLTFGAGSRLTVL.

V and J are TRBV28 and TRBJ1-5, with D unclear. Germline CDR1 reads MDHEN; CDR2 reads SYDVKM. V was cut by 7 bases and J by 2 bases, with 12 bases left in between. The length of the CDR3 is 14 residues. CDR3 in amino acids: CASISLFGNQPQHF. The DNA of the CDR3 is TGTGCCAGCATTTCACTCTTTGGCAATCAGCCCCAGCATTTT.

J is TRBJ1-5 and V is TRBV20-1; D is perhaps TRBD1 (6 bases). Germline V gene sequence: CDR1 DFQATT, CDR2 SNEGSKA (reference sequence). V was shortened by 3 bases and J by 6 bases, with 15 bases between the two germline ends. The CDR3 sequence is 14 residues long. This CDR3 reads CSASRGAGSQPQHF. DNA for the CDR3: TGCAGTGCTAGTCGGGGGGCAGGGAGTCAGCCCCAGCATTTT.

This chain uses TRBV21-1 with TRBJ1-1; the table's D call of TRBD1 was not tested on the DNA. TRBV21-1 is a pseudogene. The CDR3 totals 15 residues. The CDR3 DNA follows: TGTGCCAGCAGCTTAAGAGACAGGGAGAACACTGAAGCTTTCTTT. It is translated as CASSLRDRENTEAFF.

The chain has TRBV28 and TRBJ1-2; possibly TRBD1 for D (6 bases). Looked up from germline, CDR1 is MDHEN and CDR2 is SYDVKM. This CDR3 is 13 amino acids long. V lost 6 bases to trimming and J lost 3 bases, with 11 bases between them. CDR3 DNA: TGTGCCAGCAGGCCAGGGGTCGACTATGGCTACACCTTC. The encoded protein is CASRPGVDYGYTF.

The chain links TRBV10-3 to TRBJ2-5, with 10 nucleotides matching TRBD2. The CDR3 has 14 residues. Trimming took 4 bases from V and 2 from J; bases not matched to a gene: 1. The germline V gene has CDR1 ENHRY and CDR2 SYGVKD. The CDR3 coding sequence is TGTGCCATCAGTGCACTAGCGGGGCAAGAGACCCAGTACTTC. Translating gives CAISALAGQETQYF.

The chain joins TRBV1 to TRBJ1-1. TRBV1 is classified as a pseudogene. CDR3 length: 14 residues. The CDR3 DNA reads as TGCACCAGCAGCCATACATTGGGGGGGACTGAAGCTTTCTTT. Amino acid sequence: CTSSHTLGGTEAFF.

The CDR3 nucleotides read TGTGCCAGCAGTCCACTGGGGAGAGGAAACACCATATATTTT. It yields the protein CASSPLGRGNTIYF. V is TRBV7-7 and J is TRBJ1-3; D remains unclear. Germline assignment: CDR1 SSHAT and CDR2 FNYEAQ (reference sequence). This CDR3 is 14 amino acids long. V shed 6 bases and J shed 4 bases, with 13 bases lying between them.

The CDR3 spells CASSLRGGTEAFF. The CDR3 DNA is TGTGCCAGCAGCTTAAGGGGTGGCACTGAAGCTTTCTTT. The chain links TRBV7-3 to TRBJ1-1, with D unresolved. Trimming pared 1 base from V and 4 bases from J, leaving 7 bases between. The CDR3 loop spans 13 amino acids. Germline V CDR1 and CDR2: SGHTA, FQGTGA.

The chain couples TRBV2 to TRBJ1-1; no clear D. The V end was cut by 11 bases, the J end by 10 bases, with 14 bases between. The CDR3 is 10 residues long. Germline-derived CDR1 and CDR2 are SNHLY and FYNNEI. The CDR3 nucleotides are TGTGCCCCCATTCATTGGCGAGCTTTCTTT. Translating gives CAPIHWRAFF.

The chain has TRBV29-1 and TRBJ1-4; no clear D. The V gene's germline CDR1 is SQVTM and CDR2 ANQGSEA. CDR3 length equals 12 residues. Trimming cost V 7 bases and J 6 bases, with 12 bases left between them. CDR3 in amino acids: CSAGGYYEKLFF. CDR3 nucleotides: TGCAGCGCCGGAGGGTACTATGAAAAACTGTTTTTT.

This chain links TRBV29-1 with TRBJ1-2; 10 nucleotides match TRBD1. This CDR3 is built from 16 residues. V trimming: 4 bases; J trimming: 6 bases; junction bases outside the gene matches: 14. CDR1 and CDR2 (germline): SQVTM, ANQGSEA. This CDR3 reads CSVADPTGGAMDGYTF. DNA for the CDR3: TGCAGCGTTGCCGACCCGACAGGGGGCGCGATGGATGGCTACACCTTC.

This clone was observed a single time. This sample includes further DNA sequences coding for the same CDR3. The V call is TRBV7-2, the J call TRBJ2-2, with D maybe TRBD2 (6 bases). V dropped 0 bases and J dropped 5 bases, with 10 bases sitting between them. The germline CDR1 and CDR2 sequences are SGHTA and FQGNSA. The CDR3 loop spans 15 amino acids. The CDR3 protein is CASSLAGGDTGELFF. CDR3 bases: TGTGCCAGCAGCTTAGCGGGCGGGGATACCGGGGAGCTGTTTTTT.

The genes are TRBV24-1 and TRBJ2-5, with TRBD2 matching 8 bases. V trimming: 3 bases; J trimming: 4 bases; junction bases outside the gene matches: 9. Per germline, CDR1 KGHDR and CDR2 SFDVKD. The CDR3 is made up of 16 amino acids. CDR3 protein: CATSDPTRGGSETQYF. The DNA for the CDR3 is TGTGCCACCAGTGATCCCACCCGGGGGGGGTCAGAGACCCAGTACTTC.

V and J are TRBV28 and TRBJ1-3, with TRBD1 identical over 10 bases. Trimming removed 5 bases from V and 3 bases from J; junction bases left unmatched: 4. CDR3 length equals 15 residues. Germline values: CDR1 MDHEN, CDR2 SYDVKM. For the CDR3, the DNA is TGTGCCAGCAGTGGCGGGACAGGGGTTGGAAACACCATATATTTT. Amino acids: CASSGGTGVGNTIYF.

The chain's CDR3 is CASGLPNTAGSSIGGYTF. CDR3 bases: TGTGCTAGTGGTTTGCCAAACACGGCAGGGAGCAGTATCGGGGGCTACACCTTC. The genes are TRBV12-5 and TRBJ1-2, with TRBD1 as a possible D gene (5 bases). The CDR3 spans 18 residues. Trimming pared 2 bases from V and 8 bases from J, leaving 27 bases between. CDR1 and CDR2 from the germline V gene are LGHNT and FRNRAP.

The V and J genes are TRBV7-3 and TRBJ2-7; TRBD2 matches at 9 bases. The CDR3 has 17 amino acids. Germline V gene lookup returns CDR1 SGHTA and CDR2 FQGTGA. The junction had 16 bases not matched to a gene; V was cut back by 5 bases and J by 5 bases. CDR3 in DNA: TGTGCCAGCAGCCCAGGACTCGCGGGAGGGGATGGGGACGAGCAGTACTTC. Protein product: CASSPGLAGGDGDEQYF. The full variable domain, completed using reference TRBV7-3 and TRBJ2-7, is GAGVSQTPSNKVTEKGKYVELRCDPISGHTALYWYRQSLGQGPEFLIYFQGTGAADDSGLPNDRFFAVRPEGSVSTLKIQRTERGDSAVYLCASSPGLAGGDGDEQYFGPGTRLTVT.

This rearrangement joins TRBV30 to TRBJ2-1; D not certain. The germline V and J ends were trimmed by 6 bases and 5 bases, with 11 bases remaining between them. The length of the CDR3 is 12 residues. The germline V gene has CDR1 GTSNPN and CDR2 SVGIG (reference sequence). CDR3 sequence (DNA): TGTGCCTGCCCCCAGGCTAACAATGAGCAGTTCTTC. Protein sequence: CACPQANNEQFF.

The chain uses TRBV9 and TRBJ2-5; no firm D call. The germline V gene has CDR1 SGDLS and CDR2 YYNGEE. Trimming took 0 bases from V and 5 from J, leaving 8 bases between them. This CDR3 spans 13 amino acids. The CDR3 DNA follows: TGTGCCAGCAGCGTAGGCCCACAGGAGACCCAGTACTTC. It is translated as CASSVGPQETQYF.

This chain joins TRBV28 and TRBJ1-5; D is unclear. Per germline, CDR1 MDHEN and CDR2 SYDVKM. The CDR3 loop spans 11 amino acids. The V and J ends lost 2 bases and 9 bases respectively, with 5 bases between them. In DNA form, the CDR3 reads TGTGCCAGCAGTTTACTTACGCCCCAGCATTTT. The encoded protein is CASSLLTPQHF.

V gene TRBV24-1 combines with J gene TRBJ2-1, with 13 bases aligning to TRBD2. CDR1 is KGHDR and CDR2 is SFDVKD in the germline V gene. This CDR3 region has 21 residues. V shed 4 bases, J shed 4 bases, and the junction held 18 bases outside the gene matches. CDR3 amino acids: CATSDPTGLAGVSYSYNEQFF. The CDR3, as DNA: TGTGCCACCAGTGACCCGACAGGACTAGCGGGAGTCTCCTACTCGTACAATGAGCAGTTCTTC.

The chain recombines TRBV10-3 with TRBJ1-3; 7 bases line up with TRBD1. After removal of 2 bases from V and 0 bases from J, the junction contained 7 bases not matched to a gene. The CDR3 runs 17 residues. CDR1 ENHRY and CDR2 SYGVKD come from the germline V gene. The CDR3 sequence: CAISEPPGQSSGNTIYF. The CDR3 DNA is TGTGCCATCAGTGAGCCTCCGGGACAGAGCTCTGGAAACACCATATATTTT.

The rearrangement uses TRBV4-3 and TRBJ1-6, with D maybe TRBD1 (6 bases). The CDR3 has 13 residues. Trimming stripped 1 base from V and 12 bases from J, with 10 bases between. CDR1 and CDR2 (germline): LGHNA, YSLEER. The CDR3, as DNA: TGCGCCAGCAGCCAAGGGCACAGGGAACCCCTCCACTTT. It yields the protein CASSQGHREPLHF.